The clone carrying this T cell receptor (delta chain) was found many times. The record originates from a study of γδ T cells in repeated Plasmodium falciparum infection. In the study overall: Age- and gender-matched Australian children served as comparison for malaria-exposed Malian children. Donors had four controlled P. falciparum NF54 infections over roughly 610 days.

This CDR3 is 21 amino acids long. J was trimmed by 6 bases and V by 8 bases; bases with no gene match: 32. The V gene's germline CDR1 is GEAIGNYY and CDR2 EKD. TCRdb re-called the multiplex PCR reads using CATT. The profile shows approximately 53,000 delta-chain clones, around 1.7% of them singletons. Vgamma9/Vdelta2+ and Vdelta2-negative gammadelta T cells were flow-sorted from PBMC for bulk sequencing. Source material: gamma-delta T cells from blood. The clonotype was recovered from a pool of human donors (malaria-infected and uninfected, not separated). The gene calls are TRDV2 and TRDJ1, with 10 positions matching TRDD3. The CDR3 DNA reads TGTGCCTCCCCCCGCTCCCGGCGCGATTCGTACTGGGGGATCCCTCCGAATAAACTCATCTTT. Amino acid sequence: CASPRSRRDSYWGIPPNKLIF.